Listed here is a single TCR beta chain. What it binds is not known. The CDR3 extends over 14 amino acids. From germline, CDR1 is ENHRY and CDR2 SYGVKD. V dropped 5 bases and J dropped 3; count of bases not matched to a gene: 4. The sample originates from a study of T cells in Graves' hyperthyroidism and ophthalmopathy. Points from the study as a whole: Researchers found most expanded thyroid clonotypes above 0.001 in blood as well. Ophthalmopathy, as predicted by the model, came a median roughly 6.5 months after the prediction.

Ophthalmopathy cases scored 3 or more on the Clinical Activity Score and 4 or more on NOSPECS grade, with duration below 3 months. TCR beta CDR3 regions were amplified from RNA. Using the HTBI primer set, a first-round RT-PCR was run on the TCR CDR3. Using its own MiXCR run on the multiplex PCR reads, TCRdb lists one record per CDR3 protein. The sample holds approximately 530,000 distinct CDR3 sequences, approximately 20% seen once. The clonotype was recovered from a middle-aged man with Graves' ophthalmopathy. Sequencing was carried out using blood. The chain combines TRBV10-3 with TRBJ2-1; 7 positions agree with TRBD2. CDR3 sequence (DNA): TGTGCCATCAGTCCCGGGACTAACTACAATGAGCAGTTCTTC. Residues: CAISPGTNYNEQFF.